These 22 T cell receptor beta chains originate from one sample sequenced in a study of cytomegalovirus exposure and HLA in healthy donors. Produced via immunoSEQ multiplex PCR; TCRdb's table is partial and in-frame only. This table holds a few hundred thousand clones, roughly 84% found once. Sequenced input: PBMCs. The receptors originated from a woman aged 25 to 45 in good health and CMV-seropositive.

The rearrangement joins TRBV9 to TRBJ2-7; D gene uncertain. V lost 0 bases to trimming and J lost 0 bases, with 4 bases between them. The CDR3 has 13 amino acids. The germline gives CDR1 SGDLS, CDR2 YYNGEE. The CDR3 is CASSVDTSYEQYF. The DNA of the CDR3 is TGTGCCAGCAGCGTAGACACCTCCTACGAGCAGTACTTC.

The CDR3 DNA is TGTGCCAGCAGCTGGAAGTATGGGGAGATAGAGACCCAGTACTTC. It encodes CASSWKYGEIETQYF. The chain links TRBV7-6 to TRBJ2-5; D might be TRBD2 (5 bases). The CDR3 is made up of 15 amino acids. From germline, CDR1 is SGHVS and CDR2 FNYEAQ. V dropped 4 bases and J dropped 4 bases, with 16 bases sitting between them.

The J gene is TRBJ1-1, the V gene TRBV25-1; TRBD1 is a possible D gene (5 bases). The CDR3 runs to 14 residues. Germline CDR1 and CDR2: MGHDK and SYGVNS. V dropped 5 bases and J dropped 4 bases, with 14 bases sitting between them. CDR3 bases: TGTGCCAGCAGTCCCGGGGTGGGGCCCACTGAAGCTTTCTTT. Protein: CASSPGVGPTEAFF.

This chain links TRBV5-8 with TRBJ1-2; TRBD1 aligns across 7 bases. Looked up from germline, CDR1 is SGHTS and CDR2 is YDEGEE. The V and J ends lost 4 bases and 6 bases, in that order; junction bases with no gene match: 6. This CDR3 region has 13 residues. The CDR3 spells CASSPRTGHGYTF. In DNA, the CDR3 is TGTGCCAGCAGCCCCCGGACAGGACATGGCTACACCTTC.

The chain uses TRBV2 and TRBJ1-5; D unclear. Trimming shortened V by 5 bases and J by 2 bases, and 13 bases separated the two germline ends. The germline CDR1 and CDR2 sequences are SNHLY and FYNNEI. The CDR3 is 15 amino acids. CDR3 nucleotides: TGTGCCAGCAGTCTCCCCCCACGTGGCAATCAGCCCCAGCATTTT. This translates into CASSLPPRGNQPQHF. The complete variable domain, with remaining parts taken from reference TRBV2 and TRBJ1-5, reads EPEVTQTPSHQVTQMGQEVILRCVPISNHLYFYWYRQILGQKVEFLVSFYNNEISEKSEIFDDQFSVERPDGSNFTLKIRSTKLEDSAMYFCASSLPPRGNQPQHFGDGTRLSIL.

The gene calls are TRBV18 and TRBJ2-3; D remains ambiguous. The germline V gene encodes CDR1 KGHSH and CDR2 LQKENI. This CDR3 has 14 residues. Trimming took off 0 bases at V and 6 bases at J, with 10 bases between the two ends. CDR3 protein: CASSPPVRSDTQYF. The CDR3 coding sequence is TGTGCCAGCTCACCACCGGTTCGCTCTGATACGCAGTATTTT.

The CDR3 sequence is CASSSGRPVAGELFF. Written as DNA, the CDR3 is TGTGCCAGCAGCTCGGGACGGCCTGTTGCCGGGGAGCTGTTTTTT. The chain is built from TRBV11-3 and TRBJ2-2; either TRBD1 or TRBD2 may fit D (5 bases each). Germline CDR1 SGHNT, CDR2 YENEEA. Trimming removed 4 bases from V and 6 bases from J, with 15 bases in between. This CDR3 contains 15 residues.

The chain is built from TRBV16 and TRBJ2-7; 11 nucleotides agree with TRBD2. This CDR3 region has 14 residues. Trimming at V came to 4 bases and at J to 4 bases, leaving 3 bases not matched to a gene. Germline V CDR1 and CDR2: KGHSY, FQNENV. The CDR3 protein is CASSLAGGDYEQYF. Here the CDR3 DNA reads TGTGCCAGCAGCCTAGCGGGAGGGGATTACGAGCAGTACTTC.

This chain connects TRBV4-1 to TRBJ1-2; D not resolved. The CDR3 contains 16 residues. Germline V CDR1 and CDR2: MGHRA, YSYEKL. The V end lost 3 bases, the J end lost 7 bases, and 21 bases lay between the germline ends. Here the CDR3 DNA reads TGCGCCAGCAGCCAGACCGACAAGCTAGCCTGGTCTGGCTACACCTTC. Translation gives CASSQTDKLAWSGYTF.

The rearrangement links TRBV27 to TRBJ2-7; 7 bases fit TRBD1. V lost 5 bases and J lost 7; bases outside the gene matches: 5. Germline lookup yields CDR1 MNHEY and CDR2 SMNVEV (reference sequence). This CDR3 contains 12 residues. The CDR3 DNA sequence: TGTGCCAGCAGTCAGGGGGTGGGGGAGCAGTACTTC. Translated, it gives CASSQGVGEQYF.

Note on this clone: The junction departs from the called germline gene at one end, perhaps through a read error. V is TRBV7-7 and J is TRBJ2-5, with D possibly TRBD2 on 6 matching bases. The CDR3 has 14 amino acids. Germline V gives CDR1 SSHAT, CDR2 FNYEAQ (reference sequence). DNA of the CDR3: TGTGCTAGCAGCCAAGGGACTCCTTTGGAGACCCAGTACTTC. This translates into CASSQGTPLETQYF. Full variable domain (missing parts from reference TRBV7-7 and TRBJ2-5): GAGVSQSPRYKVTKRGQDVTLRCDPISSHATLYWYQQALGQGPEFLTYFNYEAQPDKSGLPSDRFSAERPEGSISTLTIQRTEQRDSAMYRCASSQGTPLETQYFGPGTRLLVL.

The V gene is TRBV5-6, the J gene TRBJ2-7; TRBD1 is a possible D gene (6 bases). Germline V gene data show CDR1 as SGHDT and CDR2 as YYEEEE. The germline V and J ends were trimmed by 4 bases and 2 bases, with 19 bases remaining between them. The CDR3 runs 16 residues. The CDR3 nucleotides are TGTGCCAGCAGCCTGAAGAGCGTGGACAGTCCCTACGAGCAGTACTTC. Encoded protein: CASSLKSVDSPYEQYF.

J is TRBJ2-7 and V is TRBV6-6, with no clear D. V was pared by 0 bases and J by 2 bases, with 11 bases between. The CDR3 is 15 residues long. Germline V gene sequence: CDR1 MNHNY, CDR2 SVGAGI (reference sequence). CDR3 residues: CASSYSLGLTYEQYF. DNA for the CDR3: TGTGCCAGCAGTTACTCGTTGGGCCTAACCTACGAGCAGTACTTC.

J is TRBJ1-5 and V is TRBV30; D gene unclear. The CDR3 is 17 amino acids. The V and J ends lost 2 bases and 0 bases respectively, with 17 bases between them. Germline V CDR1 and CDR2: GTSNPN, SVGIG (reference sequence). CDR3 residues: CAWSKGRLRDSNQPQHF. The CDR3 DNA follows: TGTGCCTGGAGTAAGGGCAGGCTTCGCGATAGCAATCAGCCCCAGCATTTT.

The rearrangement links TRBV27 to TRBJ1-5; D is perhaps TRBD1 (5 bases). The CDR3 is 14 amino acids. Trimming cost V 3 bases and J 5 bases, with 11 bases left between them. CDR1 is MNHEY and CDR2 is SMNVEV in the germline V gene (reference sequence). The chain's CDR3 is CASSFFRGDQPQHF. CDR3 DNA: TGTGCCAGCAGTTTTTTTCGGGGGGATCAGCCCCAGCATTTT.

V and J are TRBV30 and TRBJ1-2; the D is unclear. The germline CDR1 and CDR2 sequences are GTSNPN and SVGIG (reference sequence). The CDR3 loop spans 12 amino acids. Deletions cut 5 bases from V and 7 bases from J, with 14 bases between. DNA for the CDR3: TGTGCCTGGGCCTTGGTCCATGGTGGCTACACCTTC. It codes for CAWALVHGGYTF.

The gene calls are TRBV18 and TRBJ2-1, with TRBD2 identical over 8 bases. The junction had 5 bases not matched to a gene; V was cut back by 8 bases and J by 2 bases. The CDR3 has 14 residues. Germline V lookup: CDR1 KGHSH, CDR2 LQKENI. Here the CDR3 reads CASRTSGAYNEQFF. DNA of the CDR3: TGTGCCAGCAGAACTAGCGGAGCCTACAATGAGCAGTTCTTC.

The V and J genes are TRBV29-1 and TRBJ2-5, with D possibly TRBD1 on 6 matching bases. This CDR3 is built from 13 residues. With 3 bases removed from V and 1 base from J, the gap between germline ends came to 9 bases. Germline CDR1 SQVTM, CDR2 ANQGSEA. CDR3 amino acids: CSVDEDSQETQYF. The CDR3 bases are TGCAGCGTTGATGAGGACAGCCAAGAGACCCAGTACTTC.

J is TRBJ2-1 and V is TRBV2; D possibly corresponds to TRBD2 (5 bases). Trimming removed 1 base at V and 8 bases at J, with 6 bases between. This CDR3 is 12 amino acids long. Germline V CDR1 and CDR2: SNHLY, FYNNEI. CDR3: CASSEVGDEQFF. Here the CDR3 DNA reads TGTGCCAGCAGTGAAGTCGGGGATGAGCAGTTCTTC.

This clone was counted many times. This chain links TRBV7-9 with TRBJ2-1; 8 positions agree with TRBD1. Germline assignment: CDR1 SEHNR and CDR2 FQNEAQ (reference sequence). Unmatched junction bases numbered 8, after V lost 4 bases and J lost 6 bases. The CDR3 extends over 15 amino acids. The CDR3 loop reads CASSSPLTGGNEQFF. CDR3 DNA sequence: TGTGCCAGCAGCTCGCCCCTAACAGGGGGCAATGAGCAGTTCTTC. The full variable domain, its missing parts supplied by reference TRBV7-9 and TRBJ2-1, is DTGVSQNPRHKITKRGQNVTFRCDPISEHNRLYWYRQTLGQGPEFLTYFQNEAQLEKSRLLSDRFSAERPKGSFSTLEIQRTEQGDSAMYLCASSSPLTGGNEQFFGPGTRLTVL.

The chain links TRBV28 to TRBJ1-2; D ambiguous. Trimming removed 5 bases at V and 5 bases at J, with 15 bases between. CDR3 length: 14 residues. CDR1 MDHEN and CDR2 SYDVKM come from the germline V gene. The CDR3 DNA is TGTGCCAGCAGTCCCGGGGTCGTGGAGTATGGCTACACCTTC. Translated, it gives CASSPGVVEYGYTF.

The CDR3 coding sequence is TGTGCCAGCAGCTTACGTGAGACAGGGTGGAATCTACACTACAATGAGCAGTTCTTC. This sequence encodes CASSLRETGWNLHYNEQFF. The chain links TRBV11-1 to TRBJ2-1, with 7 bases that match TRBD1. CDR1 is SGHAT and CDR2 is FQDESV in the germline V gene (reference sequence). CDR3 length: 19 residues. V trimming: 2 bases; J trimming: 3 bases; junction bases outside the gene matches: 16. Full variable domain (missing parts from reference TRBV11-1 and TRBJ2-1): EAEVAQSPRYKITEKSQAVAFWCDPISGHATLYWYRQILGQGPELLVQFQDESVVDDSQLPKDRFSAERLKGVDSTLKIQPAELGDSAMYLCASSLRETGWNLHYNEQFFGPGTRLTVL.